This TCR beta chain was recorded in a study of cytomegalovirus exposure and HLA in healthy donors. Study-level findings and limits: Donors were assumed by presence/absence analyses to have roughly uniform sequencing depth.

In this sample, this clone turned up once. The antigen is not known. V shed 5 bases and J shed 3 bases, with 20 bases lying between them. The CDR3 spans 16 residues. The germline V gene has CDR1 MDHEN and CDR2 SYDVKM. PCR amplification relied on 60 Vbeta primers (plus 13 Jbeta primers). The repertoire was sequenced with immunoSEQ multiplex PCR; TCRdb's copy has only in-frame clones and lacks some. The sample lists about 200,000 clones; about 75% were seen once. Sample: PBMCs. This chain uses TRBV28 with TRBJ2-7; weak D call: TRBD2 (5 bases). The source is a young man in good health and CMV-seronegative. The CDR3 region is CASSARGLALLYEQYF. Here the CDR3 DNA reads TGTGCCAGCAGTGCGCGCGGGCTAGCCCTACTCTACGAGCAGTACTTC.